This T cell receptor beta chain was identified in a study of blood T cells in healthy people across ages. In regard to this clonotype: Its antigen is not known.

Trimming took 6 bases from V and 4 from J; bases not matched to a gene: 4. The CDR3 spans 13 residues. Then a second PCR, running roughly 7 to 11 cycles, was carried out with a sample-barcoded 5' primer and a J-beta primer mix. Tagging of each cDNA molecule was performed by a template-switch adaptor with 12 random nucleotides. TCRdb passed the 5' RACE reads through MiXCR, listing each CDR3 protein once. This sample carries roughly 930,000 distinct CDR3 sequences, approximately 49% of them seen once, and the ten largest clones take 13%. General study findings and limits: Diversity estimates drawn from one million T cells were deemed underestimates.

Per sample, a minimum of 6 million PBMCs were isolated. Total RNA, at least 6 micrograms per sample, came from PBMCs. The receptor was derived from a man under 40 in good health. This rearrangement joins TRBV12-3 or TRBV12-4 to TRBJ2-7, with TRBD2 identical over 9 bases. The specimen was blood. For the CDR3, the DNA is TGTGCCAGCAGCACGGGACTAGCTTACGAGCAGTACTTC. This codes for CASSTGLAYEQYF.